This T cell receptor (beta chain) was identified in a study of control samples from healthy donors and cancer patients. With respect to this clone: Compared with germline, one end of the junction differs, possibly owing to a read error.

There are 16 residues in the CDR3. Germline V gene sequence: CDR1 MNHEY, CDR2 SVGAGI. Repertoires were generated with immunoSEQ multiplex PCR, while TCRdb's copy carries only in-frame clones and drops some. The sample lists under 80,000 clones; 90% to 95% were seen once. The chain joins TRBV6-5 to TRBJ1-1, with D hard to call. The sequenced material came from PBMCs. This TCR was sampled from a woman aged 40 to 50 with lung cancer. The CDR3 DNA reads TGTGCCAGCAGTTACGGGGTATTGCTGGCTAACACTAAAGCTTTCTTT. It specifies CASSYGVLLANTKAFF.